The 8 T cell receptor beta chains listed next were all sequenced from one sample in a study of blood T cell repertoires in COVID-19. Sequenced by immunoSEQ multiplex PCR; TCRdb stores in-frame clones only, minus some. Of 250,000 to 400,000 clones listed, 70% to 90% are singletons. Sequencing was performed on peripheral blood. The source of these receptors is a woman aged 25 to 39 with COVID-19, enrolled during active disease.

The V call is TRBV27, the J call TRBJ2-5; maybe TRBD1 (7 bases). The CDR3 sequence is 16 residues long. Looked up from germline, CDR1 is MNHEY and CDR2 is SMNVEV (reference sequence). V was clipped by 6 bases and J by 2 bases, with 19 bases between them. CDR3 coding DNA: TGTGCCAGCAGCCCTCGACAGGGACGGGGGCAAGAGACCCAGTACTTC. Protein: CASSPRQGRGQETQYF.

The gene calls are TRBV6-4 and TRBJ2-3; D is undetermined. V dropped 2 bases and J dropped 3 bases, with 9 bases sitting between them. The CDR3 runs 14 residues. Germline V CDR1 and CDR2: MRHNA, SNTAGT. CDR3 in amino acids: CASSDRGETDTQYF. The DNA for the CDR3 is TGTGCCAGCAGTGACAGAGGTGAAACAGATACGCAGTATTTT.

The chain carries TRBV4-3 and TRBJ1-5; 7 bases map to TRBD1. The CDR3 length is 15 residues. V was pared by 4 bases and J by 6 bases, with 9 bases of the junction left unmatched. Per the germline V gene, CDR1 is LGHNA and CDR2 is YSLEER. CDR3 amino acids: CASSPSTGDGQPQHF. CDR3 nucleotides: TGCGCCAGCAGCCCATCCACAGGGGATGGTCAGCCCCAGCATTTT.

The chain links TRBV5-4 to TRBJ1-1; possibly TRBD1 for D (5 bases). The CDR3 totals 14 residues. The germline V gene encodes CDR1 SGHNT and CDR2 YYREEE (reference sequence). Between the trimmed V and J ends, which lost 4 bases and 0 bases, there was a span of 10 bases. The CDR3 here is CASSRRGVNTEAFF. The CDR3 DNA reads TGTGCCAGCAGCCGGCGGGGGGTGAACACTGAAGCTTTCTTT.

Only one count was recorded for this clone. The CDR3 spells CASGETGNDEQYV. The DNA for the CDR3 is TGTGCCAGCGGAGAGACAGGGAACGACGAGCAGTACGTC. This chain connects TRBV7-2 to TRBJ2-7, with 7 bases identical to TRBD1. This CDR3 region has 13 residues. V gave up 8 bases and J gave up 5 bases; unmatched junction bases: 9. CDR1 and CDR2 from the germline V gene are SGHTA and FQGNSA.

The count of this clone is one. The CDR3, as DNA: TGTGCCAGCAGCCAAACCCTTGACAGGGCCTATGGCTACACCTTC. Residues: CASSQTLDRAYGYTF. V and J are TRBV3-1 (or the pseudogene TRBV3-2) and TRBJ1-2, with 7 bases lining up with TRBD1. CDR1 and CDR2 from the germline V gene are LGHDT and YNNKEL (reference sequence). Germline trimming cut 2 bases from V and 4 bases from J; bases unmatched to any gene: 7. The CDR3 length is 15 residues.

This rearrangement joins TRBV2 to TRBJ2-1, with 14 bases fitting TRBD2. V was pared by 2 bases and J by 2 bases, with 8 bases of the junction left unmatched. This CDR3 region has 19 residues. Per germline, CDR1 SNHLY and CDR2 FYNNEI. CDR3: CASSENRLAGGPPYNEQFF. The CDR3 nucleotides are TGTGCCAGCAGTGAAAATAGACTAGCGGGGGGGCCCCCCTACAATGAGCAGTTCTTC.

Written as DNA, the CDR3 is TGTGCCAGCAGCTCCCAGGGGAACTATGGCTACACCTTC. Protein sequence: CASSSQGNYGYTF. The chain links TRBV7-9 to TRBJ1-2, with D possibly TRBD1 on 6 matching bases. The CDR3 spans 13 residues. Germline V gene lookup returns CDR1 SEHNR and CDR2 FQNEAQ (reference sequence). Between the trimmed V and J ends, which lost 4 bases and 2 bases, there was a span of 8 bases.